This T cell receptor beta chain was observed in a study of T-cell memory formation after mild COVID-19. Study at large: Largely donor-specific sequence clusters came from a couple of donors.

TCRdb fed the 5' RACE reads into MiXCR, producing one record per CDR3 protein. Of over 400,000 distinct CDR3 sequences detected, under 25% appear once; the ten largest clones hold around 14%. Study-level results: Pre-infection memory already had some responding clones, implying cross-reactive memory joined.

This clonotype was counted a single time. Its antigen is still unknown. Trimming removed 6 bases from V and 8 bases from J, with 19 bases in between. This CDR3 region has 14 residues. Material: PBMCs or a T cell subset sorted from them (not recorded which). The chain joins TRBV12-3 or TRBV12-4 to TRBJ1-2, with a possible D match to TRBD1 (6 bases). This clonotype was sampled from an adult woman who had mild COVID-19 (a few samples of this study predate the infection). Cell type and time point are not known. CDR3 in amino acids: CASRPPGAIGGYTF. The CDR3 nucleotides are TGTGCCAGCAGACCACCAGGGGCAATCGGGGGCTACACCTTC.